Listed here is a single T cell receptor beta chain. The data stem from a study of OX40 agonist ivuxolimab in advanced cancers. Some clones are missing from TCRdb's copy, which holds only in-frame ones; the method was immunoSEQ multiplex PCR. The data contain about 36,000 clones, roughly 77% of them singletons. The specimen comprised CD4+ or CD8+ T cells sorted from blood, sampled in a trial of the OX40 agonist ivuxolimab. The source of this sequence is an adult with an advanced solid tumor such as melanoma, head and neck, liver or kidney cancer.

CDR3 sequence reads: CASSADRQETQYF. The DNA for the CDR3 is TGTGCCAGCAGCGCGGACAGGCAAGAGACCCAGTACTTC. J is TRBJ2-5 and V is TRBV7-2, with TRBD1 identical over 7 bases. This CDR3 has 13 residues. The V segment lost 5 bases and the J segment 2 bases; nucleotides outside the gene matches: 2. Germline CDR1 SGHTA, CDR2 FQGNSA.